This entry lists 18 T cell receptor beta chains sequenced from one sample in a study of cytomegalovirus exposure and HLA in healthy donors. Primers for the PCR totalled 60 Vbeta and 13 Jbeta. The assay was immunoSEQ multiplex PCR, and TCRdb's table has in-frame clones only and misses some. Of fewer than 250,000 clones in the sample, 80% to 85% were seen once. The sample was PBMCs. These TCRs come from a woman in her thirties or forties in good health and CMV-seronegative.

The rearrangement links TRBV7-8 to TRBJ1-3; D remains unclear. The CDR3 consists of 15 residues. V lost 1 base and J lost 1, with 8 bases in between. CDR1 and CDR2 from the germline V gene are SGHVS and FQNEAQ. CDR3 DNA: TGTGCCAGCAGCTTAGATCGCAGATCTGGAAACACCATATATTTT. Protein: CASSLDRRSGNTIYF. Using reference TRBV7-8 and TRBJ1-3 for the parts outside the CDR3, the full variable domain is GAGVSQSPRYKVAKRGQDVALRCDPISGHVSLFWYQQALGQGPEFLTYFQNEAQLDKSGLPSDRFFAERPEGSVSTLKIQRTQQEDSAVYLCASSLDRRSGNTIYFGEGSWLTVV.

CDR3 nucleotide sequence: TGTGCCAGCATGGTTAACATGAACACTGAAGCTTTCTTT. As protein: CASMVNMNTEAFF. The chain couples TRBV6-5 to TRBJ1-1; D not resolved. This CDR3 has 13 residues. CDR1 and CDR2 from the germline V gene are MNHEY and SVGAGI. Trimming cost V 7 bases and J 0 bases, with 9 bases left between them.

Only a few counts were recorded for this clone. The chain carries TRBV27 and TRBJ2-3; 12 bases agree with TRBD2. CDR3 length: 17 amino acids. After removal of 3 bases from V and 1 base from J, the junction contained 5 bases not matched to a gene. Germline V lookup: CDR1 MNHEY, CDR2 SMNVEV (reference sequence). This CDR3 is CASSLPSGRARTDTQYF. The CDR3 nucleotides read TGTGCCAGCAGTTTGCCTAGCGGGAGGGCGCGCACAGATACGCAGTATTTT.

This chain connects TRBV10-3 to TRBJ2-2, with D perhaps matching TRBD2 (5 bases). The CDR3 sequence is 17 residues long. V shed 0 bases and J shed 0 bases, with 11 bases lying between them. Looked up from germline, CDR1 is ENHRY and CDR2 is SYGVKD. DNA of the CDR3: TGTGCCATCAGTGAGTCGATTCTCGGGACGAACACCGGGGAGCTGTTTTTT. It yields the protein CAISESILGTNTGELFF.

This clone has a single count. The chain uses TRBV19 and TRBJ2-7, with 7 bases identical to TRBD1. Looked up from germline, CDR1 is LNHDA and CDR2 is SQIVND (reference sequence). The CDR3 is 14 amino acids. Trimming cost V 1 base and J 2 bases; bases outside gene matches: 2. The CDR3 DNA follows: TGTGCCAGTAGTATAGGTGACAGGGCCTACGAGCAGTACTTC. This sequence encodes CASSIGDRAYEQYF.

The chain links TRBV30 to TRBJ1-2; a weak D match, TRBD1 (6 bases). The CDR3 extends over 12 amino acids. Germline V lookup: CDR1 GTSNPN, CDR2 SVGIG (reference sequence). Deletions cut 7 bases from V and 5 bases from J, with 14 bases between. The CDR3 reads CASQTGPYGYTF. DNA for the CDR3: TGTGCCTCACAAACAGGGCCGTATGGCTACACCTTC.

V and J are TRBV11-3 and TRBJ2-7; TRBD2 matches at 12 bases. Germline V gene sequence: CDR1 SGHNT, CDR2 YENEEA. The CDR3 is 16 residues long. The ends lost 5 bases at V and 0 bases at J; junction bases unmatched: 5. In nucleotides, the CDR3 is TGTGCCAGCAGCCAGGAGACTAGCGGGGGCTCCTACGAGCAGTACTTC. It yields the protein CASSQETSGGSYEQYF.

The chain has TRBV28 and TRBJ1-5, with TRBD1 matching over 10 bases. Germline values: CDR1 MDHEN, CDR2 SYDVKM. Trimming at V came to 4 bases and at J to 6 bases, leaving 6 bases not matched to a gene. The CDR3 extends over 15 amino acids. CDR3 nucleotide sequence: TGTGCCAGCAGTTCAGGGACAGGGGTCCCTCAGCCCCAGCATTTT. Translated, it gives CASSSGTGVPQPQHF.

The CDR3 sequence: CASRDANEEFF. CDR3 nucleotides: TGTGCCAGCAGGGATGCTAACGAGGAGTTCTTC. The rearrangement joins TRBV5-4 to TRBJ2-1; no clear D gene. Looked up from germline, CDR1 is SGHNT and CDR2 is YYREEE (reference sequence). V lost 5 bases and J 14 bases, leaving 14 bases between the germline ends. The CDR3 spans 11 residues.

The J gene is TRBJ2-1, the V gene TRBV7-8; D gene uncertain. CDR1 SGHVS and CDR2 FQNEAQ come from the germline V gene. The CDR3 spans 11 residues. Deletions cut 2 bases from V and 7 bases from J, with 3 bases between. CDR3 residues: CASSLSNEQFF. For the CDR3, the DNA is TGTGCCAGCAGCTTATCGAATGAGCAGTTCTTC.

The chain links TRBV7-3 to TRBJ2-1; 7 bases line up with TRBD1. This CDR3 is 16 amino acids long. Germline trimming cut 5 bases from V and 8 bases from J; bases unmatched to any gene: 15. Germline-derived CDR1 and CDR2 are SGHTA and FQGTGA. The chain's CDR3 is CASSLRGQRAIDEQFF. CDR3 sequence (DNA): TGTGCCAGCAGCCTCCGGGGACAGCGTGCGATCGATGAGCAGTTCTTC.

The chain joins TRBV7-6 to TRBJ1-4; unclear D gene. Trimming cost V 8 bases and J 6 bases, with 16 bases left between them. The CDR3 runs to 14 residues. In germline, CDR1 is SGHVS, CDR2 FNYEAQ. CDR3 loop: CASAVGGKDEKLFF. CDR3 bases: TGTGCCAGCGCCGTAGGAGGAAAGGATGAAAAACTGTTTTTT.

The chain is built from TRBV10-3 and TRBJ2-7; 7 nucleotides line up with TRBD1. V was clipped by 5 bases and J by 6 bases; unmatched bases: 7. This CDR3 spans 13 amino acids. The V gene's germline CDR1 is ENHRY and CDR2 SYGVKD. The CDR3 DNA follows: TGTGCCATCAGTACGACAGGGTCCAGCGAGCAGTACTTC. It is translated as CAISTTGSSEQYF.

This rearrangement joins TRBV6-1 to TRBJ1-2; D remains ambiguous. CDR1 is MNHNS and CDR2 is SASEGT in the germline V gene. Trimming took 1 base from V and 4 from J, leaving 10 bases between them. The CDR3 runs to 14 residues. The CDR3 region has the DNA TGTGCCAGCAGTGAAGGGGCCGGGATCTATGGCTACACCTTC. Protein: CASSEGAGIYGYTF.

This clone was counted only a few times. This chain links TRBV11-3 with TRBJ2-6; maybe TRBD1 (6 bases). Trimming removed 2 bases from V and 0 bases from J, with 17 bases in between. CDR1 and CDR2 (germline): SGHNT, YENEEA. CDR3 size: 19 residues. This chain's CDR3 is CASSLLPLDSYSGANVLTF. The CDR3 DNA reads TGTGCCAGCAGCTTACTACCGCTGGACAGTTACTCTGGGGCCAACGTCCTGACTTTC.

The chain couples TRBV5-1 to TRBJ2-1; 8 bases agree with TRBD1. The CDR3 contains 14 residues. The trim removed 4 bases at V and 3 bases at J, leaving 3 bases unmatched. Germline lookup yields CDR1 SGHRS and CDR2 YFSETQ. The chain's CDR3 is CASSTGGNYNEQFF. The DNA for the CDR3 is TGCGCCAGCAGCACAGGGGGTAACTACAATGAGCAGTTCTTC.

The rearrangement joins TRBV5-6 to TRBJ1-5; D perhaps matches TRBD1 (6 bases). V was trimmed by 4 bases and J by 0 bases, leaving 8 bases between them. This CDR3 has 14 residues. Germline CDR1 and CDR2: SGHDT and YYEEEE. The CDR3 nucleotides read TGTGCCAGCAGCGTGACAGGTAGCAATCAGCCCCAGCATTTT. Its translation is CASSVTGSNQPQHF. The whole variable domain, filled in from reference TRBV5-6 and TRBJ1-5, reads DAGVTQSPTHLIKTRGQQVTLRCSPKSGHDTVSWYQQALGQGPQFIFQYYEEEERQRGNFPDRFSGHQFPNYSSELNVNALLLGDSALYLCASSVTGSNQPQHFGDGTRLSIL.

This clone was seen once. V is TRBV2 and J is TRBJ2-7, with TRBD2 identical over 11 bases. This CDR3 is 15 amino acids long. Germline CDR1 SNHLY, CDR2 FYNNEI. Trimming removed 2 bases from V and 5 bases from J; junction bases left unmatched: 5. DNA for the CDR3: TGTGCCAGCAGTGAACTACTAGCGGGAGTGAACGAGCAGTACGTC. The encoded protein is CASSELLAGVNEQYV.